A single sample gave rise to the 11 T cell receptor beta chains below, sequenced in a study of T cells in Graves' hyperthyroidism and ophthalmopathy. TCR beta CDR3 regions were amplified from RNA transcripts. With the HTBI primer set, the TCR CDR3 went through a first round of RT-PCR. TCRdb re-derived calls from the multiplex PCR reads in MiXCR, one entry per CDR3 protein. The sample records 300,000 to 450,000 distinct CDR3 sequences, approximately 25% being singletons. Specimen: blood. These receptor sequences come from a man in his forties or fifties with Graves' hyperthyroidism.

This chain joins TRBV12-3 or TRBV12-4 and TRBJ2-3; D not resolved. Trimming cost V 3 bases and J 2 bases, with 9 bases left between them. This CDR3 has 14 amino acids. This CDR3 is CASSLADNTDTQYF. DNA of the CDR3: TGTGCCAGCAGTTTGGCAGATAACACAGATACGCAGTATTTT.

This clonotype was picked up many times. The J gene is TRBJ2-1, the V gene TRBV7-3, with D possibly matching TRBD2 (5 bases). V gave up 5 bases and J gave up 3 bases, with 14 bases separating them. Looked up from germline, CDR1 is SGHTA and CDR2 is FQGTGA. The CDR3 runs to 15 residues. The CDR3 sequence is CASSQYGEGYNEQFF. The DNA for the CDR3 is TGTGCCAGCAGCCAATACGGGGAAGGCTACAATGAGCAGTTCTTC. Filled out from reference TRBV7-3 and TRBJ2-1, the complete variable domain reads GAGVSQTPSNKVTEKGKYVELRCDPISGHTALYWYRQSLGQGPEFLIYFQGTGAADDSGLPNDRFFAVRPEGSVSTLKIQRTERGDSAVYLCASSQYGEGYNEQFFGPGTRLTVL.

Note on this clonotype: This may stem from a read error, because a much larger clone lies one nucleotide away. This CDR3 reads CASGGPYEQYF. CDR3 sequence (DNA): TGTGCCAGCGGCGGTCCATACGAGCAGTACTTC. The rearrangement joins TRBV2 to TRBJ2-7; D is uncertain. V was clipped by 8 bases and J by 4 bases, with 9 bases between them. Per germline, CDR1 SNHLY and CDR2 FYNNEI. The CDR3 sequence is 11 residues long.

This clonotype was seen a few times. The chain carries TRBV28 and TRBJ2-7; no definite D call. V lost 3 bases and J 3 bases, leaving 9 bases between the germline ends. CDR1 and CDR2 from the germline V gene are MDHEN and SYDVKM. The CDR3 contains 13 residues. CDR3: CASSFSLNYEQYF. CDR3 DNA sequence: TGTGCCAGCAGTTTCAGCTTGAACTACGAGCAGTACTTC. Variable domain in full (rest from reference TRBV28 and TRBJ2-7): DVKVTQSSRYLVKRTGEKVFLECVQDMDHENMFWYRQDPGLGLRLIYFSYDVKMKEKGDIPEGYSVSREKKERFSLILESASTNQTSMYLCASSFSLNYEQYFGPGTRLTVT.

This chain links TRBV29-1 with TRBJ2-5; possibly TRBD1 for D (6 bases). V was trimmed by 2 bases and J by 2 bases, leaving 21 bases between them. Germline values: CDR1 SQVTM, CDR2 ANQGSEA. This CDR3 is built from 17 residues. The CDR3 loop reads CSVEPQARDKVQETQYF. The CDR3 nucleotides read TGCAGCGTTGAACCCCAAGCCCGGGACAAAGTTCAAGAGACCCAGTACTTC.

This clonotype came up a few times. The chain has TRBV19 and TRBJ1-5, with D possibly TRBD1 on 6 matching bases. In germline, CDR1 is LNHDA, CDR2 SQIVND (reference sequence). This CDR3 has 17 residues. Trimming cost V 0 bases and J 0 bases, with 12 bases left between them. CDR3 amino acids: CASSIEKGHYSNQPQHF. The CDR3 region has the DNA TGTGCCAGTAGTATAGAAAAGGGACACTATAGCAATCAGCCCCAGCATTTT.

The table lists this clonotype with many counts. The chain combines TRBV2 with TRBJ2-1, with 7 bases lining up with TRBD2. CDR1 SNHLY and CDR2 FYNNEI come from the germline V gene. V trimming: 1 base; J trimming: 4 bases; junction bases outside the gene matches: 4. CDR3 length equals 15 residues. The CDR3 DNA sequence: TGTGCCAGCAGTGAAGAGCTCGGGGGGTACAATGAGCAGTTCTTC. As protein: CASSEELGGYNEQFF.

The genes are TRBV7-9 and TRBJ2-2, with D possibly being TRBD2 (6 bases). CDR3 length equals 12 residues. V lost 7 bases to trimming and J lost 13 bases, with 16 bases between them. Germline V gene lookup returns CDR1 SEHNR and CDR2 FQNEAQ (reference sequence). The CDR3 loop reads CASTLGEAGLFF. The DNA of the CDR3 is TGTGCCAGCACCCTAGGGGAGGCTGGGCTGTTTTTT.

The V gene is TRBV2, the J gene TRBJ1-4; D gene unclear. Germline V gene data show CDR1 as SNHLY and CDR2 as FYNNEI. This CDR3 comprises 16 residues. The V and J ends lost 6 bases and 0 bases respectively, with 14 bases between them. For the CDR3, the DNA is TGTGCCAGCAGGTGGGGTTTGACTGCAACTAATGAAAAACTGTTTTTT. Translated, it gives CASRWGLTATNEKLFF. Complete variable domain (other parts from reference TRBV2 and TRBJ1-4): EPEVTQTPSHQVTQMGQEVILRCVPISNHLYFYWYRQILGQKVEFLVSFYNNEISEKSEIFDDQFSVERPDGSNFTLKIRSTKLEDSAMYFCASRWGLTATNEKLFFGSGTQLSVL.

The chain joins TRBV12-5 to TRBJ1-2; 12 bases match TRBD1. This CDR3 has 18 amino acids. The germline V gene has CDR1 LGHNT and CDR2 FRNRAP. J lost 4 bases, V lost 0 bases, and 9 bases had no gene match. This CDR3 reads CASGLVQAGTGGGYGYTF. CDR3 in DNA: TGTGCTAGTGGTTTGGTACAAGCCGGGACAGGGGGCGGCTATGGCTACACCTTC.

As DNA, the CDR3 is TGTGCCAGCAGGGCGGAGCCCCTAAATTCACCCCTCCACTTT. Amino acid sequence: CASRAEPLNSPLHF. This chain uses TRBV2 with TRBJ1-6; D gene ambiguous. From germline, CDR1 is SNHLY and CDR2 FYNNEI. This CDR3 is 14 amino acids long. Deletions cut 6 bases from V and 7 bases from J, with 13 bases between. Complete variable domain (other parts from reference TRBV2 and TRBJ1-6): EPEVTQTPSHQVTQMGQEVILRCVPISNHLYFYWYRQILGQKVEFLVSFYNNEISEKSEIFDDQFSVERPDGSNFTLKIRSTKLEDSAMYFCASRAEPLNSPLHFGNGTRLTVT.